The present TCR beta chain was sequenced within a study of blood T cells in healthy people across ages. The wider study: About one barcoded beta molecule per two T cells came from capture by template switching. Study outcomes and limitations: Estimated diversity that came from one million T cells was considered an underestimate.

With a J-beta primer mix and a sample-barcoded 5' primer, a second PCR ran roughly 7 to 11 cycles. TCRdb independently ran MiXCR on the 5' RACE reads; one entry per CDR3 protein. The sample carries over 1,500,000 distinct CDR3 sequences, about two fifths recorded once. In each sample, at least 7 million PBMCs were isolated. A word on this clonotype: Antigen unknown.

The TCR sequence derives from a human donor in good health. Sequencing was carried out using blood.

The CDR3 coding sequence is TGCAGTGCTAGAGGGGGGACAGTGGAGACCCAGTACTTC. Its translation is CSARGGTVETQYF. The rearrangement joins TRBV20-1 to TRBJ2-5, with 7 bases lining up with TRBD1. V gave up 1 base and J gave up 5 bases; unmatched junction bases: 4. The CDR3 has 13 residues. Germline loops: CDR1 DFQATT, CDR2 SNEGSKA (reference sequence).